This paragraph covers one TCR beta chain sequence. The antigen is undetermined. Only in-frame clones appear in the TCRdb table, and some are missing; sequencing was by immunoSEQ multiplex PCR. The data hold approximately 92,000 clones, with about 90% observed a single time. The sample belongs to a study of T cell responses to AZD1222 COVID-19 vaccine. The CDR3 extends over 15 amino acids. Germline loops: CDR1 MDHEN, CDR2 SYDVKM. With 2 bases removed from V and 3 bases from J, the gap between germline ends came to 11 bases. Points from the study as a whole: Repertoires in all cases were sampled only once the peak T cell response had passed.

The specimen was peripheral blood, collected on day 0 of AZD1222 vaccination. The chain is built from TRBV28 and TRBJ1-5, with D unclear. This receptor was taken from an adult in good health. The chain's CDR3 is CASSLVADLNQPQHF. DNA for the CDR3: TGTGCCAGCAGTTTAGTGGCAGACCTCAATCAGCCCCAGCATTTT. The full variable domain, with the rest looked up from reference TRBV28 and TRBJ1-5, is DVKVTQSSRYLVKRTGEKVFLECVQDMDHENMFWYRQDPGLGLRLIYFSYDVKMKEKGDIPEGYSVSREKKERFSLILESASTNQTSMYLCASSLVADLNQPQHFGDGTRLSIL.